This entry lists 2 T cell receptor beta chains sequenced from one sample in a study of T cell responses to AZD1222 COVID-19 vaccine. The assay was immunoSEQ multiplex PCR, and TCRdb's table has in-frame clones only and misses some. The table lists around 150,000 clones, roughly 90% of them singletons. Sequencing used peripheral blood, obtained 28 days after the second AZD1222 dose. Receptor source: an adult who received the AZD1222 COVID-19 vaccine.

This rearrangement joins TRBV11-2 to TRBJ1-1; TRBD1 matches 9 bases. After removal of 3 bases from V and 2 bases from J, the junction contained 4 bases not matched to a gene. The CDR3 totals 15 residues. Germline V CDR1 and CDR2: SGHAT, FQNNGV. The CDR3 sequence: CASSLGQGLNTEAFF. In DNA, the CDR3 is TGTGCCAGCAGCTTGGGACAGGGACTAAACACTGAAGCTTTCTTT.

The CDR3 sequence is CASSLGQFSGNTIYF. The DNA for the CDR3 is TGTGCCAGCAGCTTAGGACAGTTCTCTGGAAACACCATATATTTT. The chain is built from TRBV7-9 and TRBJ1-3; TRBD1 is a possible D gene (5 bases). V lost 1 base, J lost 0 bases, and 7 bases lay in between. Germline V lookup: CDR1 SEHNR, CDR2 FQNEAQ (reference sequence). This CDR3 contains 15 residues.